This T cell receptor beta chain derives from a study of Ad26.COV2.S vaccination and SARS-CoV-2 variants. Germline loops: CDR1 SQVTM, CDR2 ANQGSEA. Trimming removed 6 bases at V and 6 bases at J, with 17 bases between. The CDR3 consists of 14 residues. Treatment denoted: roughly 19 received Ad26.COV2.S at low or high dose, single or two shots; 5 received placebo; per-sample allocation not given. Collection of the samples took place on day 63 after the first injection of vaccine or placebo. In Boston, the donor was an adult between 18-55 years of age. Here immunoSEQ multiplex PCR was the method, and the copy in TCRdb shows in-frame clones only, minus some. The profile shows about 450,000 clones, roughly 89% of them singletons.

This TCR came from a person aged 18-65 years who received the Ad26.COV2.S COVID-19 vaccine or a placebo. Specimen: peripheral blood, collected in a trial of Ad26.COV2.S vaccine versus placebo. This chain uses TRBV29-1 with TRBJ2-2, with D perhaps matching TRBD1 or TRBD2 (6 bases each). CDR3 amino acids: CSVPGGRAAGELFF. The CDR3, as DNA: TGCAGCGTCCCCGGGGGCAGGGCGGCCGGGGAGCTGTTTTTT.